This is a list of T cell receptor beta chains from one sample in a study of blood T cell repertoires in COVID-19. Using immunoSEQ multiplex PCR, the repertoire was profiled, and TCRdb retains in-frame clones only, with some absent. The data show fewer than 200,000 clones, roughly nine tenths seen once. What was sequenced was peripheral blood. All receptors derive from a man aged 18 to 30 who had recovered from COVID-19. The CDR3 runs from the conserved cysteine through the conserved F or W. The listing skips clone size in some rows; elsewhere it reads once, few, many or a size class.

size	V	J	CDR3
NA	TRBV5-4	TRBJ2-7	CASRPGLAGVVYEQYF
NA	TRBV10-2	TRBJ1-2	CASSGGSPYGYTF
NA	TRBV2	TRBJ1-6	CAFKLPESNSPLHF
NA	TRBV5-4	TRBJ2-3	CASRTGTSTDTQYF
once	TRBV6-5	TRBJ1-1	CASRQGEAFF
NA	TRBV24-1	TRBJ2-1	CATSEGGTYNEQFF
NA	TRBV24-1	TRBJ2-3	CATSDSSSGRSDTQYF
NA	TRBV18	TRBJ1-1	CASSPRAGALLRQMNTEAFF
NA	TRBV30	TRBJ2-1	CAWSFGEYNEQFF
NA	TRBV5-6	TRBJ1-2	CASSLAKGNYGYTF
NA	TRBV4-2	TRBJ2-3	CASTPVGGSTDTQYF
NA	TRBV27	TRBJ2-7	CASSLSSGTIYEQYF
once	TRBV9	TRBJ2-5	CASSVGGGRGQETQYF
NA	TRBV6-5	TRBJ2-7	CASLSLYEQYF
NA	TRBV5-1	TRBJ1-1	CASSPQGGQLEAFF
once	TRBV14	TRBJ1-6	CASSSRTGQGSPLHF
NA	TRBV28	TRBJ1-5	CASSLQGGSNQPQHF
NA	TRBV5-4	TRBJ1-1	CASSWDRRTEAFF
NA	TRBV6-5	TRBJ2-7	CASRRTSGAYEQYF
NA	TRBV3-1/TRBV3-2	TRBJ2-7	CASSQAGLSGQYF
once	TRBV19	TRBJ2-3	CASSTGGTDTQYF
NA	TRBV27	TRBJ1-1	CASSWGRVNTEAFF
NA	TRBV28	TRBJ1-2	CASSLRGRDYGYTF
NA	TRBV4-1	TRBJ1-3	CASSQDWASGNTIYF